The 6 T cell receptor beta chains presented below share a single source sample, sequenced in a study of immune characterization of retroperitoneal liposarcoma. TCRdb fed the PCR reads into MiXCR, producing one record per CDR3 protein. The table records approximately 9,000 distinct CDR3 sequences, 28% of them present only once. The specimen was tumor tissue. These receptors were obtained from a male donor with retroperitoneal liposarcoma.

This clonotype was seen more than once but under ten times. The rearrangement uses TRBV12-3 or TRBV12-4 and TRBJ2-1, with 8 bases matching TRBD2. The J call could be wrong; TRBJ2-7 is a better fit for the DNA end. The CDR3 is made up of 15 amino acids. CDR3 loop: CASSLGGGSYNEQYF. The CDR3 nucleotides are TGTGCCAGCAGTTTGGGCGGGGGGTCCTACAATGAGCAGTACTTC.

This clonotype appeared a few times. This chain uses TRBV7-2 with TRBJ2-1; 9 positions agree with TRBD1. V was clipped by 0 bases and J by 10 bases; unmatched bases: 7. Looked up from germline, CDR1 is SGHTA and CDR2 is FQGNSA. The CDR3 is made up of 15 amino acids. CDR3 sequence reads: CASSLAGTGIYEQFF. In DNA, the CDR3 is TGTGCCAGCAGCTTAGCCGGGACAGGGATTTACGAGCAGTTCTTC.

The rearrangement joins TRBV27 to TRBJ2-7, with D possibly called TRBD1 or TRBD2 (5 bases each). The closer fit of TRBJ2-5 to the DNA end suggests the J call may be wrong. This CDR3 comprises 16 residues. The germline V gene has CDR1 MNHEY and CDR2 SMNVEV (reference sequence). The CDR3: CARACWDGFFQETQYF. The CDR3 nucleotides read TGTGCCAGGGCCTGCTGGGACGGATTTTTTCAAGAGACCCAGTACTTC.

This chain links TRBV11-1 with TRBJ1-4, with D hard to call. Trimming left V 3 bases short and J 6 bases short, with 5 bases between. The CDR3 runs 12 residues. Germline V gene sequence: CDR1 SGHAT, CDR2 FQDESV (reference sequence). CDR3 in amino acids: CASSLVDEKLFF. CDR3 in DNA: TGTGCCAGCAGCTTGGTGGATGAAAAACTGTTTTTT. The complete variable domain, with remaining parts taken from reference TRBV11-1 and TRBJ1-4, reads EAEVAQSPRYKITEKSQAVAFWCDPISGHATLYWYRQILGQGPELLVQFQDESVVDDSQLPKDRFSAERLKGVDSTLKIQPAELGDSAMYLCASSLVDEKLFFGSGTQLSVL.

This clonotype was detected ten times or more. CDR3 nucleotide sequence: TGTGCCAGCAGTTTCCGGAGGCGGAACATTCAGTACTTC. Translating gives CASSFRRRNIQYF. The rearrangement links TRBV27 to TRBJ2-4, with D possibly TRBD2 on 5 matching bases. Germline V gene lookup returns CDR1 MNHEY and CDR2 SMNVEV (reference sequence). With 3 bases removed from V and 7 bases from J, the gap between germline ends came to 10 bases. The CDR3 length is 13 residues.

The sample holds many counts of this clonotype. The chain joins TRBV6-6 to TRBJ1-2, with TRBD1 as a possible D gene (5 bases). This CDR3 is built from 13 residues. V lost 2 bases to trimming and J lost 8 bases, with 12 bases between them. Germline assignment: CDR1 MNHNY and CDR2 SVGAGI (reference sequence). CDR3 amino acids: CASSYRFREGYTF. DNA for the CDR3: TGTGCCAGCAGTTACCGATTCAGGGAAGGCTACACCTTC.